The 11 T cell receptor beta chains given below trace back to one sample, sequenced in a study of T cells after yellow fever vaccination. TCRdb fed the 5' RACE reads into MiXCR, producing one record per CDR3 protein. The table shows over 300,000 distinct CDR3 sequences, with around 6.8% occurring only once. The sample here was PBMCs, taken around 45 days after the first yellow fever vaccination. These receptors were taken from a man younger than 35 who received the YFV17D yellow fever vaccine.

This sequence joins TRBV5-1 and TRBJ2-5; D gene unclear. The CDR3 length is 15 residues. The ends were cut back, 0 bases at V and 5 bases at J, with 14 bases in the middle. Germline CDR1 is SGHRS and CDR2 is YFSETQ. The CDR3 reads CASSLDPQRRETQYF. The CDR3 region has the DNA TGCGCCAGCAGCTTGGACCCTCAGAGACGGGAGACCCAGTACTTC.

This clonotype was counted a few times. This sequence joins TRBV6-2 or TRBV6-3 and TRBJ1-4, with D maybe TRBD1 (6 bases). Trimming cost V 7 bases and J 2 bases, with 11 bases left between them. Germline V gives CDR1 MNHEY, CDR2 SVGEGT. There are 14 residues in the CDR3. The CDR3 region has the DNA TGTGCCAGCACCGGGACAAGCACTAATGAAAAACTGTTTTTT. Translated, it gives CASTGTSTNEKLFF.

The J gene is TRBJ1-6, the V gene TRBV6-1; no definite D call. Trimming took 8 bases from V and 10 from J, leaving 15 bases between them. CDR3 size: 13 residues. Germline loops: CDR1 MNHNS, CDR2 SASEGT. The CDR3 protein is CASSTTVRSPLHF. The DNA of the CDR3 is TGTGCCAGCTCAACGACCGTTAGATCACCCCTCCACTTT.

The chain employs TRBV9 and TRBJ1-4; a possible D gene is TRBD1 (5 bases). In germline, CDR1 is SGDLS, CDR2 YYNGEE. V shed 3 bases and J shed 5 bases, with 14 bases lying between them. This CDR3 has 15 amino acids. The CDR3: CASSGAGFWNEKLFF. CDR3 DNA sequence: TGTGCCAGCAGCGGAGCAGGGTTCTGGAATGAAAAACTGTTTTTT.

This clonotype came up many times. This chain connects TRBV5-6 to TRBJ2-2; D is unresolved. In germline, CDR1 is SGHDT, CDR2 YYEEEE. V lost 0 bases to trimming and J lost 7 bases, with 13 bases between them. This CDR3 contains 15 residues. CDR3 coding DNA: TGTGCCAGCAGCTTGGGACCAGGCAGTGGCGGGGAGCTGTTTTTT. The encoded protein is CASSLGPGSGGELFF.

This clonotype was recorded a few times. V is TRBV10-3 and J is TRBJ1-6; D gene ambiguous. This CDR3 has 14 residues. Germline V lookup: CDR1 ENHRY, CDR2 SYGVKD. V gave up 3 bases and J gave up 10 bases, with 13 bases separating them. The CDR3 DNA reads TGTGCCATCAGTGAACCTGGCATTATCTCACCCCTCCACTTT. Translated, it gives CAISEPGIISPLHF.

There are a few counts of this clonotype. The chain employs TRBV7-2 and TRBJ2-1; D might be TRBD1 or TRBD2, each matching 7 bases. Germline CDR1 and CDR2: SGHTA and FQGNSA. This CDR3 comprises 15 residues. V was clipped by 7 bases and J by 4 bases, with 17 bases between them. DNA of the CDR3: TGTGCCAGCAACCTGGGGAGGGGGCAATACAATGAGCAGTTCTTC. This codes for CASNLGRGQYNEQFF.

This clonotype came up many times. The genes are TRBV10-3 and TRBJ1-1; D might be TRBD1 (5 bases). Trimming took 4 bases from V and 6 from J, leaving 9 bases between them. Germline V gives CDR1 ENHRY, CDR2 SYGVKD. This CDR3 contains 12 residues. This CDR3 is CAISGSGAEAFF. The DNA for the CDR3 is TGTGCCATCAGTGGGTCGGGGGCTGAAGCTTTCTTT.

This clonotype was recorded once. The rearrangement joins TRBV4-1 to TRBJ2-4; D may be TRBD1 or TRBD2 (5 bases each). V shed 0 bases and J shed 0 bases, with 21 bases lying between them. Germline CDR1 is MGHRA and CDR2 is YSYEKL. The CDR3 has 20 residues. The CDR3: CASSQEGTNRFAPAKNIQYF. Here the CDR3 DNA reads TGCGCCAGCAGCCAAGAGGGGACCAACAGGTTCGCTCCAGCCAAAAACATTCAGTACTTC.

This clonotype occurred a few times. The rearrangement links TRBV5-1 to TRBJ2-7; TRBD1 matches at 12 bases. Trimming removed 2 bases from V and 6 bases from J; junction bases left unmatched: 6. Looked up from germline, CDR1 is SGHRS and CDR2 is YFSETQ. The CDR3 sequence is 15 residues long. As DNA, the CDR3 is TGCGCCAGCAGCTTTGGGACAGGGGGCGGGTTCGAGCAGTACTTC. It translates to CASSFGTGGGFEQYF.

The chain has TRBV19 and TRBJ2-7, with 9 bases aligning to TRBD1. Germline CDR1 is LNHDA and CDR2 is SQIVND (reference sequence). The CDR3 is 15 amino acids. After removal of 6 bases from V and 2 bases from J, the junction contained 8 bases not matched to a gene. The CDR3 region is CASRAGQGMTYEQYF. The CDR3 DNA sequence: TGTGCCAGTAGGGCGGGACAGGGAATGACCTACGAGCAGTACTTC.